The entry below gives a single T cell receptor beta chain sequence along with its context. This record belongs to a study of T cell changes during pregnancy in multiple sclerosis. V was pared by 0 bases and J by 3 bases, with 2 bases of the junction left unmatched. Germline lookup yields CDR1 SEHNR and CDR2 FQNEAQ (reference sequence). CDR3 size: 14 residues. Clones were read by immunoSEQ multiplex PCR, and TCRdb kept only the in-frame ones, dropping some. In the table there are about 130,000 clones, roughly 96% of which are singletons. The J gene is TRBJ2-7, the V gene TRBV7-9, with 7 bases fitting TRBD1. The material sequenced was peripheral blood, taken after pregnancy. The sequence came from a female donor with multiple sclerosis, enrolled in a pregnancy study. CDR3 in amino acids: CASSLARDSYEQYF. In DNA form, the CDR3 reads TGTGCCAGCAGCTTAGCGAGGGACAGCTACGAGCAGTACTTC.